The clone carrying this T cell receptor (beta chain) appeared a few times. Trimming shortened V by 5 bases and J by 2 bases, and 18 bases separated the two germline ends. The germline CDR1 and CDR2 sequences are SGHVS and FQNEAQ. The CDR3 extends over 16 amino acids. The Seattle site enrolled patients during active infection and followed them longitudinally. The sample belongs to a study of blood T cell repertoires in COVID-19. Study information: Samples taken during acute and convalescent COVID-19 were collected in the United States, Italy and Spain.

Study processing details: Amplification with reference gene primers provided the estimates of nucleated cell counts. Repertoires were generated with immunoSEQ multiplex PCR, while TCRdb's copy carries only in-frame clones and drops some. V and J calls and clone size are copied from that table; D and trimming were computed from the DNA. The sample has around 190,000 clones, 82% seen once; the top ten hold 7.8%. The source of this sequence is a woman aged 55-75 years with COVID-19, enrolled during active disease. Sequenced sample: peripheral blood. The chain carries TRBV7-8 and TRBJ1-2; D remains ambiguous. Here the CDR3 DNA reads TGTGCCAGCAGCACTCCTTCGGGAGGGAGCAACTATGGCTACACCTTC. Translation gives CASSTPSGGSNYGYTF.